This TCR beta chain derives from a study of CD8 T cells in Susac syndrome. RNA, at about 0.5 to 1 ug, was reverse transcribed with random hexamers. Amplification of TCR beta CDR3 used immunoSEQ multiplex PCR across 54 Vbeta and 13 Jbeta. TCRdb reanalysed the immunoSEQ multiplex PCR reads using MiXCR and keeps one entry per CDR3 protein. This repertoire shows fewer than 350,000 distinct CDR3 sequences, 65% to 90% found once; its top ten account for 0.2% to 0.25%. CD8+ and CD4+ T cells from blood underwent TCR beta sequencing. The CD8+ and CD4+ T cells were isolated magnetically using a negative isolation approach, whereas the TEMRA cells were enriched by FACS. The sequenced sample was CD8+ T cells from PBMCs. The source is a human donor with multiple sclerosis.

The chain's CDR3 is CASSQIPGGGYNEQFF. CDR3 coding DNA: TGTGCCAGCAGCCAGATTCCTGGGGGCGGGTACAATGAGCAGTTCTTC. The chain couples TRBV27 to TRBJ2-1; weak D call: TRBD1 (6 bases). CDR1 and CDR2 (germline): MNHEY, SMNVEV (reference sequence). The germline V and J ends were trimmed by 6 bases and 4 bases, with 19 bases remaining between them. The CDR3 loop spans 16 amino acids.